Listed below are T cell receptor beta chains from one sample, sequenced in a study of T cells after yellow fever vaccination. TCRdb re-called the 5' RACE reads with MiXCR, one entry per CDR3 protein. The table lists approximately 160,000 distinct CDR3 sequences, about a tenth of them singletons. Here the sequenced sample was CD8+ T cells sorted from PBMCs, taken 45 days after the yellow fever booster vaccination. These receptors were collected from a man younger than 35 who received the YFV17D yellow fever vaccine. Each CDR3 is given with its conserved first and last residue. The order of the fields is V gene, D gene, J gene, CDR3 protein. D genes are given only for firm matches.

v_gene: TRBV3-1
d_gene: TRBD2
j_gene: TRBJ2-5
CDR3aa: CASSQDFGLAGGQFETQYF

v_gene: TRBV9
d_gene: -
j_gene: TRBJ2-7
CDR3aa: CASSADGYEQYF

v_gene: TRBV7-8
d_gene: TRBD1
j_gene: TRBJ2-5
CDR3aa: CASSLATGGGQETQYF

v_gene: TRBV12-3/TRBV12-4
d_gene: -
j_gene: TRBJ1-5
CDR3aa: CASSFGPTQPQHF

v_gene: TRBV6-2/TRBV6-3
d_gene: -
j_gene: TRBJ2-1
CDR3aa: CASSYSRVGSYNEQFF

v_gene: TRBV6-1
d_gene: -
j_gene: TRBJ1-6
CDR3aa: CASEHTGKNSPLHF

v_gene: TRBV28
d_gene: -
j_gene: TRBJ2-7
CDR3aa: CASSQPDTGFYEQYF

v_gene: TRBV24-1
d_gene: TRBD1
j_gene: TRBJ2-7
CDR3aa: CATSDKTGGNEQYF

v_gene: TRBV28
d_gene: TRBD2
j_gene: TRBJ2-4
CDR3aa: CASSLVVAGVAKNIQYF

v_gene: TRBV7-9
d_gene: TRBD2
j_gene: TRBJ2-3
CDR3aa: CASSQAGAGTDTQYF

v_gene: TRBV11-2
d_gene: TRBD1
j_gene: TRBJ2-3
CDR3aa: CASTALWTGPPDTDTQYF

v_gene: TRBV27
d_gene: -
j_gene: TRBJ1-1
CDR3aa: CASSSWEVTEAFF

v_gene: TRBV12-3/TRBV12-4
d_gene: -
j_gene: TRBJ1-4
CDR3aa: CASRKAVKEKLFF

v_gene: TRBV29-1
d_gene: -
j_gene: TRBJ2-3
CDR3aa: CSVELLTDTQYF

v_gene: TRBV19
d_gene: TRBD1
j_gene: TRBJ1-5
CDR3aa: CASSIMGQWAQPQHF

v_gene: TRBV7-8
d_gene: -
j_gene: TRBJ1-6
CDR3aa: CASSLAPGEESSYNSPLHF

v_gene: TRBV2
d_gene: TRBD2
j_gene: TRBJ2-5
CDR3aa: CASYLSGTSGPEYF

v_gene: TRBV12-3/TRBV12-4
d_gene: -
j_gene: TRBJ2-4
CDR3aa: CASSPTGNIQYF

v_gene: TRBV4-1
d_gene: -
j_gene: TRBJ1-2
CDR3aa: CASSQEPRERNYGYTF

v_gene: TRBV10-1
d_gene: -
j_gene: TRBJ1-6
CDR3aa: CASSPGGDNSPLHF

v_gene: TRBV6-5
d_gene: -
j_gene: TRBJ1-1
CDR3aa: CASSYSEKSPEAFF

v_gene: TRBV4-2
d_gene: -
j_gene: TRBJ1-5
CDR3aa: CASSQEGYSNQPQHF

v_gene: TRBV7-2
d_gene: -
j_gene: TRBJ1-5
CDR3aa: CASSLAPWSDSNQPQHF

v_gene: TRBV11-3
d_gene: -
j_gene: TRBJ2-1
CDR3aa: CASSPDSGGREQFF

v_gene: TRBV15
d_gene: TRBD2
j_gene: TRBJ2-5
CDR3aa: CATAWGGDETQYF

v_gene: TRBV19
d_gene: -
j_gene: TRBJ2-5
CDR3aa: CASSTSPGTAQETQYF

v_gene: TRBV2
d_gene: TRBD2
j_gene: TRBJ2-5
CDR3aa: CASGLAGEGETQYF

v_gene: TRBV27
d_gene: -
j_gene: TRBJ2-1
CDR3aa: CASSPSGGQPNEQFF

v_gene: TRBV11-2
d_gene: -
j_gene: TRBJ1-2
CDR3aa: CASSLESFTLARYGYTF

v_gene: TRBV5-4
d_gene: TRBD2
j_gene: TRBJ2-5
CDR3aa: CASSSIGTSGVTHETQYF

v_gene: TRBV7-9
d_gene: TRBD2
j_gene: TRBJ2-3
CDR3aa: CASSSLLAGAADTQYF

v_gene: TRBV9
d_gene: -
j_gene: TRBJ2-3
CDR3aa: CASSTFGGGTDTQYF

v_gene: TRBV18
d_gene: -
j_gene: TRBJ1-2
CDR3aa: CASSPLQGGGNYGYTF

v_gene: TRBV20-1
d_gene: -
j_gene: TRBJ1-6
CDR3aa: CSARDWSQGSPLHF

v_gene: TRBV11-2
d_gene: -
j_gene: TRBJ2-2
CDR3aa: CASSFHRASNTGELFF

v_gene: TRBV9
d_gene: -
j_gene: TRBJ1-4
CDR3aa: CASSVVAGWGEKLFF

v_gene: TRBV7-8
d_gene: -
j_gene: TRBJ2-5
CDR3aa: CASSLGRTGVRETQYF

v_gene: TRBV4-1
d_gene: -
j_gene: TRBJ1-4
CDR3aa: CASSRKTTARDEKLFF

v_gene: TRBV28
d_gene: -
j_gene: TRBJ2-7
CDR3aa: CASIVRGSLMEQYF

v_gene: TRBV7-9
d_gene: -
j_gene: TRBJ1-3
CDR3aa: CASRDHGLERDTIYF

v_gene: TRBV19
d_gene: -
j_gene: TRBJ1-5
CDR3aa: CASSTYREGSNQPQHF

v_gene: TRBV7-2
d_gene: -
j_gene: TRBJ1-1
CDR3aa: CASSLRGLRNTEAFF

v_gene: TRBV4-1
d_gene: -
j_gene: TRBJ2-7
CDR3aa: CASSQGKLWASGENPYEQYF

v_gene: TRBV11-1
d_gene: -
j_gene: TRBJ1-1
CDR3aa: CASSPRPGGTEAFF

v_gene: TRBV9
d_gene: TRBD1
j_gene: TRBJ1-2
CDR3aa: CASSVLTGGYGYTF

v_gene: TRBV6-1
d_gene: -
j_gene: TRBJ2-3
CDR3aa: CASGVVRYF